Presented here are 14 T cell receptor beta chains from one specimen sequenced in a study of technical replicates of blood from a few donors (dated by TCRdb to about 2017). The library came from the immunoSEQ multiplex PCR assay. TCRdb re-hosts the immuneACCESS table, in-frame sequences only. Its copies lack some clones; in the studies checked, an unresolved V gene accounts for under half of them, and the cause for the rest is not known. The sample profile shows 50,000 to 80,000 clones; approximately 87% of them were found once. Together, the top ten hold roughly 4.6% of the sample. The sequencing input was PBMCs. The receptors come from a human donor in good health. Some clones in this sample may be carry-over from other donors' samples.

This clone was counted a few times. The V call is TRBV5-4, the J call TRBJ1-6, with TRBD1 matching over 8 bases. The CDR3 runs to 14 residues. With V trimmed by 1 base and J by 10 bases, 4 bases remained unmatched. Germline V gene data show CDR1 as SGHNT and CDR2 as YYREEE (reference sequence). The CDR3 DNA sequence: TGTGCCAGCAGCTTGACAGGGGGTGGGTCACCCCTCCACTTT. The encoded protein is CASSLTGGGSPLHF.

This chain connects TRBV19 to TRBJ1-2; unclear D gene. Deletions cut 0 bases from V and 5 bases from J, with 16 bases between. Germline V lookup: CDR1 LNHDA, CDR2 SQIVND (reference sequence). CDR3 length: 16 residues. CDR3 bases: TGTGCCAGTAGTATAGATCTCGGTCAGAACGGGTATGGCTACACCTTC. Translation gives CASSIDLGQNGYGYTF.

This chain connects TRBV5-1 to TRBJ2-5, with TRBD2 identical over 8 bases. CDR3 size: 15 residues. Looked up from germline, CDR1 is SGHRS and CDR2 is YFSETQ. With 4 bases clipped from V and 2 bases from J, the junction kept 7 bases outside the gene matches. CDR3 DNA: TGCGCCAGCAGCGAACCGACTAGCGATCAAGAGACCCAGTACTTC. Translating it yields CASSEPTSDQETQYF.

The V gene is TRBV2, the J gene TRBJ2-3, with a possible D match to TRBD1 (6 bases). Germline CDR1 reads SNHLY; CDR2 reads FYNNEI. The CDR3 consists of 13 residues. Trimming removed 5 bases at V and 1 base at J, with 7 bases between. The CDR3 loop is CASSYRGTDTQYF. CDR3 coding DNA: TGTGCCAGCAGTTACAGGGGCACAGATACGCAGTATTTT.

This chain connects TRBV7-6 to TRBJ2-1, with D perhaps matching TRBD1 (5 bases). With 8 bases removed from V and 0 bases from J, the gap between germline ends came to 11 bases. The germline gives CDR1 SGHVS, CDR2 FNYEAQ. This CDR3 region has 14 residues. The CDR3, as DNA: TGTGCCAGCGGCAGGGCTCCCTCCTACAATGAGCAGTTCTTC. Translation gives CASGRAPSYNEQFF.

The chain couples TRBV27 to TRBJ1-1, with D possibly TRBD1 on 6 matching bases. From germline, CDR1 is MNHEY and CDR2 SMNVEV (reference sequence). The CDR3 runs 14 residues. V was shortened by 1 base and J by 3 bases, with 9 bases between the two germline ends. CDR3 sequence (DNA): TGTGCCAGCAGTTTATGGGGGCGGGACACTGAAGCTTTCTTT. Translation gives CASSLWGRDTEAFF.

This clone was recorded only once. The CDR3 reads CASTASGMGTDTQYF. The CDR3 bases are TGTGCCAGCACAGCTAGCGGTATGGGGACAGATACGCAGTATTTT. V is TRBV7-9 and J is TRBJ2-3; TRBD2 matches 7 bases. Germline V lookup: CDR1 SEHNR, CDR2 FQNEAQ (reference sequence). The CDR3 runs 15 residues. The V gene end was trimmed by 7 bases and the J gene end by 3 bases; junction bases not matched to a gene: 10.

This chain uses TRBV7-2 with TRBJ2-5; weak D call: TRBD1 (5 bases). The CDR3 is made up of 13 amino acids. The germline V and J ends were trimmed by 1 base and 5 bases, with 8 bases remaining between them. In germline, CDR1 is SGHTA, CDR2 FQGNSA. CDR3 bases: TGTGCCAGCAGCTTAGGGCAGGGTGAGACCCAGTACTTC. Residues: CASSLGQGETQYF. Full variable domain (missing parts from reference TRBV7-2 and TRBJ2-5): GAGVSQSPSNKVTEKGKDVELRCDPISGHTALYWYRQSLGQGLEFLIYFQGNSAPDKSGLPSDRFSAERTGGSVSTLTIQRTQQEDSAVYLCASSLGQGETQYFGPGTRLLVL.

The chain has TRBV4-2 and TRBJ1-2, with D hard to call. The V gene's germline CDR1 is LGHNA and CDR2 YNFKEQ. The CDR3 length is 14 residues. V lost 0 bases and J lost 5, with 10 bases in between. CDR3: CASSQESVLYGYTF. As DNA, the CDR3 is TGTGCCAGCAGCCAAGAATCGGTGCTGTATGGCTACACCTTC.

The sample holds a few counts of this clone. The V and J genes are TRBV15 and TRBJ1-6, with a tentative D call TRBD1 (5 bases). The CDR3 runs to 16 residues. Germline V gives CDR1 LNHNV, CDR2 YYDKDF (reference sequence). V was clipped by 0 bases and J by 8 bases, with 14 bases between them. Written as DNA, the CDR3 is TGTGCCACCAGCAGAGACCGGGGAGGGGCCGATTCACCCCTCCACTTT. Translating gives CATSRDRGGADSPLHF.

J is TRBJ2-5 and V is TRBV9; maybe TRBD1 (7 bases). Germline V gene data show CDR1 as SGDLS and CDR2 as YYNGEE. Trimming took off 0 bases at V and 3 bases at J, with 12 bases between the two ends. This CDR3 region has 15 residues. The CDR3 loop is CASSVAGRGEETQYF. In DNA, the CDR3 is TGTGCCAGCAGCGTAGCTGGCAGGGGGGAAGAGACCCAGTACTTC.

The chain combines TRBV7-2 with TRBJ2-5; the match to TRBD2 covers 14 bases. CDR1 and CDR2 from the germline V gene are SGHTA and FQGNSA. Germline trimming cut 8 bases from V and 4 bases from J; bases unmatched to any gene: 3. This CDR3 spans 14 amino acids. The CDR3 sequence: CASRLAGGPETQYF. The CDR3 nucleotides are TGTGCCAGCCGACTAGCGGGGGGGCCAGAGACCCAGTACTTC.

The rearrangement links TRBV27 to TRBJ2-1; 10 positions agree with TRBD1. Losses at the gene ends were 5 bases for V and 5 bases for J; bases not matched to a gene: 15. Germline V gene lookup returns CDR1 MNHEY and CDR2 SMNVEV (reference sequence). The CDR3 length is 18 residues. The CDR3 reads CASSRRQGASGPNNEQFF. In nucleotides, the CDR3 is TGTGCCAGCAGTCGCCGACAGGGGGCTAGCGGGCCCAACAATGAGCAGTTCTTC.

The CDR3 here is CASSETLAGHNTGELFF. In DNA, the CDR3 is TGCGCCAGCAGTGAGACCCTAGCGGGGCATAACACCGGGGAGCTGTTTTTT. This chain links TRBV10-2 with TRBJ2-2; 9 bases align to TRBD2. The V segment lost 2 bases and the J segment 2 bases; nucleotides outside the gene matches: 6. CDR1 is WSHSY, CDR2 SAAADI, per germline. The CDR3 has 17 residues.